This T cell receptor beta chain was sequenced for a study of identical twins. Broader study findings: Researchers reported excess low generation probability among twin-shared out-of-frame alpha sequences. The abundant beta clonotypes from cord blood had fewer insertions, and memory repertoires had none of this. Beta out-of-frame sequences showed weaker excess twin sharing.

Germline V gene sequence: CDR1 ENHRY, CDR2 SYGVKD. V was pared by 7 bases and J by 4 bases, with 7 bases of the junction left unmatched. The CDR3 length is 16 residues. This clonotype was seen a handful of times. Its antigen is undetermined. TCRdb analysed the 5' RACE reads with MiXCR anew, one entry per CDR3 protein. This sample has 400,000 or so distinct CDR3 sequences; about 10% occur once, and the top ten carry roughly 8.9%. The TCR was taken from a woman between 45 and 65 years old in good health. The sequenced sample consisted of naive T cells sorted from blood. The rearrangement joins TRBV10-3 to TRBJ2-1, with 13 bases that match TRBD2. For the CDR3, the DNA is TGTGCCATCACTGGACTAGCGGGAGTTGGGTACAATGAGCAGTTCTTC. Translating gives CAITGLAGVGYNEQFF.